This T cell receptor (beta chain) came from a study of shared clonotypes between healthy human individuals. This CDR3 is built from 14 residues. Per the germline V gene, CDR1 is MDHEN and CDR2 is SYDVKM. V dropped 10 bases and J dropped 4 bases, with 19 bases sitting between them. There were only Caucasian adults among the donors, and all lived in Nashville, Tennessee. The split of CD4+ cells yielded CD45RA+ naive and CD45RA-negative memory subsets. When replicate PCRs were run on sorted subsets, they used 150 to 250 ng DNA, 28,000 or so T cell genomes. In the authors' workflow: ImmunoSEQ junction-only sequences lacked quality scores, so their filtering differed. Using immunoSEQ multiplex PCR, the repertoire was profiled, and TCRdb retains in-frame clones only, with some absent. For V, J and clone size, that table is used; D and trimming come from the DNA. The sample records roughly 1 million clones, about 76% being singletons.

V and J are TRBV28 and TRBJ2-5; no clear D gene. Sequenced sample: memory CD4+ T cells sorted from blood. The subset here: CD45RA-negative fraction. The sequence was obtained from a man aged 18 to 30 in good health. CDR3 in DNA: TGTGCCACGACATCCCATAACGGCGGAGAGACCCAGTACTTC. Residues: CATTSHNGGETQYF.